This T cell receptor beta chain was captured by sequencing in a study of control samples from healthy donors and cancer patients. Libraries were prepared by immunoSEQ multiplex PCR; TCRdb keeps only in-frame clonotypes and omits some of them. This table has 400,000 to 500,000 clones, around 90% appearing once. This clone showed up just once. This CDR3 has 17 residues. Trimming cost V 6 bases and J 0 bases; bases outside gene matches: 12. Germline CDR1 MDHEN, CDR2 SYDVKM. The rearrangement joins TRBV28 to TRBJ2-3; 7 bases are a match to TRBD2. Sequences were obtained from PBMCs. The TCR comes from a man aged 35 to 55 with head and neck cancer. DNA of the CDR3: TGTGCCAGCAGCCTGACTAGCCTAAGCACTAGCACAGATACGCAGTATTTT. Translated, it gives CASSLTSLSTSTDTQYF. Together with reference TRBV28 and TRBJ2-3, the CDR3 gives the full variable domain: DVKVTQSSRYLVKRTGEKVFLECVQDMDHENMFWYRQDPGLGLRLIYFSYDVKMKEKGDIPEGYSVSREKKERFSLILESASTNQTSMYLCASSLTSLSTSTDTQYFGPGTRLTVL.